Each of the 32 T cell receptor beta chains below was sequenced from the same sample in a study of CD8+CD57+ T cells in acquired aplastic anemia. Profiles of TCR beta VDJ and CDR3 were generated from a genomic DNA template. One entry per CDR3 protein results from TCRdb running MiXCR on the reads. The sample shows some 190,000 distinct CDR3 sequences, 35% to 50% of them seen only once. The sequenced material came from sorted CD4+, CD8+, or CD8+CD57+ T cells (not recorded which) from PBMCs. These TCRs come from a human donor in good health.

At least ten counts were recorded for this clonotype. The chain uses TRBV4-1 and TRBJ1-5; 9 bases map to TRBD1. The CDR3 runs 21 residues. Germline CDR1 and CDR2: MGHRA and YSYEKL. The ends lost 3 bases at V and 1 base at J; junction bases unmatched: 19. The CDR3 sequence is CASSHAGKGQGTKLSNQPQHF. The DNA for the CDR3 is TGCGCCAGCAGCCATGCTGGGAAAGGACAGGGGACAAAGTTGAGCAATCAGCCCCAGCATTTT.

The chain recombines TRBV15 with TRBJ2-7; the match to TRBD1 covers 8 bases. CDR1 LNHNV and CDR2 YYDKDF come from the germline V gene (reference sequence). The V and J ends lost 3 bases and 7 bases, in that order; junction bases with no gene match: 8. This CDR3 region has 14 residues. The CDR3 bases are TGTGCCACCAGCAGCGGGACAGGACGATGGGAGCAGTACTTC. Translated: CATSSGTGRWEQYF.

In regard to this clonotype: The CDR3 does not end in the conserved phenylalanine or tryptophan, so this is likely a read error. The chain recombines TRBV5-4 with TRBJ2-5; D call uncertain. The ends were cut back, 4 bases at V and 3 bases at J, with 13 bases in the middle. Germline V gene lookup returns CDR1 SGHNT and CDR2 YYREEE (reference sequence). The CDR3 is made up of 14 amino acids. The CDR3 protein is CASSGDIIEETQYL. CDR3 coding DNA: TGTGCCAGCAGCGGGGATATAATTGAAGAGACCCAGTACCTC.

V usage is TRBV5-5 and J usage is TRBJ1-5; D gene ambiguous. The germline gives CDR1 SGHKS, CDR2 YYEKEE (reference sequence). The CDR3 extends over 14 amino acids. The ends were cut back, 0 bases at V and 4 bases at J, with 8 bases in the middle. In nucleotides, the CDR3 is TGTGCCAGCAGCTTGGACGGAACAAATCAGCCCCAGCATTTT. Amino acid sequence: CASSLDGTNQPQHF.

This clonotype has only a few counts. The genes are TRBV28 and TRBJ2-1, with TRBD2 as a possible D gene (6 bases). The CDR3 loop spans 15 amino acids. CDR1 is MDHEN, CDR2 SYDVKM, per germline. V lost 6 bases, J lost 3 bases, and 15 bases lay in between. The CDR3 region is CASSNSGEGYNEQFF. The CDR3 coding sequence is TGTGCCAGCAGCAATAGCGGAGAGGGCTACAATGAGCAGTTCTTC.

The rearrangement uses TRBV5-1 and TRBJ1-1; perhaps TRBD1 as D (5 bases). The CDR3 has 15 amino acids. The V end was cut by 0 bases, the J end by 2 bases, with 11 bases between. Germline CDR1 is SGHRS and CDR2 is YFSETQ. The CDR3 here is CASSLGAGSNTEAFF. The DNA of the CDR3 is TGCGCCAGCAGCTTGGGTGCAGGGAGCAACACTGAAGCTTTCTTT.

This clonotype was observed many times. This chain connects TRBV5-1 to TRBJ1-3; no reliable D call. The CDR3 has 14 amino acids. The germline CDR1 and CDR2 sequences are SGHRS and YFSETQ. V shed 3 bases and J shed 4 bases, with 11 bases lying between them. CDR3 nucleotide sequence: TGCGCCAGCAGCTCGCAAGGGTCCGGAAACACCATATATTTT. It encodes CASSSQGSGNTIYF.

In this sample, this clonotype turned up a few times. V usage is TRBV29-1 and J usage is TRBJ2-7; D possibly corresponds to TRBD1 (6 bases). V was cut by 5 bases and J by 5 bases, with 28 bases left in between. Germline CDR1 is SQVTM and CDR2 is ANQGSEA. CDR3 length: 17 amino acids. The DNA of the CDR3 is TGCAGCGTTATAGGTAGAGGACAGTCCTTAAGGGGAGACGAGCAGTACTTC. Amino acid sequence: CSVIGRGQSLRGDEQYF.

This clonotype was detected ten times or more. The chain joins TRBV7-2 to TRBJ2-3; D call uncertain. V gave up 4 bases and J gave up 2 bases, with 10 bases separating them. From germline, CDR1 is SGHTA and CDR2 FQGNSA. CDR3 length: 14 residues. The CDR3 sequence: CASSSDRFTDTQYF. As DNA, the CDR3 is TGTGCCAGCAGCTCCGACCGCTTCACAGATACGCAGTATTTT.

This clonotype was picked up one time. The rearrangement uses TRBV20-1 and TRBJ1-1; maybe TRBD1 (5 bases). Germline CDR1 reads DFQATT; CDR2 reads SNEGSKA (reference sequence). This CDR3 is 16 amino acids long. The ends were cut back, 3 bases at V and 5 bases at J, with 22 bases in the middle. CDR3 residues: CSARDTGPRMGTEAFF. DNA for the CDR3: TGCAGTGCTAGGGACACGGGACCCCGTATGGGGACTGAAGCTTTCTTT.

V usage is TRBV18 and J usage is TRBJ1-2; D not certain. The V end was cut by 1 base, the J end by 2 bases, with 8 bases between. The V gene's germline CDR1 is KGHSH and CDR2 LQKENI. The CDR3 length is 14 residues. CDR3 sequence reads: CASSPLGQNYGYTF. CDR3 in DNA: TGTGCCAGCTCACCACTAGGGCAAAACTATGGCTACACCTTC.

Of note for this clonotype: A clone one base away is much larger, so this may be a read error. This chain joins TRBV7-3 and TRBJ2-1, with 14 bases lining up with TRBD2. Germline V gives CDR1 SGHTA, CDR2 FQGTGA. CDR3 length: 20 amino acids. The CDR3 spells CASSLRGGLAGEVSYSEQFF. In DNA, the CDR3 is TGTGCCAGCAGCTTAAGAGGGGGACTAGCGGGAGAGGTCTCCTACAGTGAGCAGTTCTTC. Full variable domain (rest looked up from reference TRBV7-3 and TRBJ2-1): GAGVSQTPSNKVTEKGKYVELRCDPISGHTALYWYRQSLGQGPEFLIYFQGTGAADDSGLPNDRFFAVRPEGSVSTLKIQRTERGDSAVYLCASSLRGGLAGEVSYSEQFFGPGTRLTVL.

The chain employs TRBV6-5 and TRBJ2-7; perhaps TRBD2 as D (6 bases). The CDR3 extends over 17 amino acids. CDR1 MNHEY and CDR2 SVGAGI come from the germline V gene. V lost 0 bases to trimming and J lost 3 bases, with 18 bases between them. DNA of the CDR3: TGTGCCAGCAGTTACTCGTCCCCAGGCGGGATTGGCTACGAGCAGTACTTC. It specifies CASSYSSPGGIGYEQYF.

The count of this clonotype is one. The chain recombines TRBV19 with TRBJ2-3; D is undetermined. The CDR3 totals 14 residues. The V gene lost 1 base and the J gene lost 2 bases, with 7 bases spanning the gap. Per the germline V gene, CDR1 is LNHDA and CDR2 is SQIVND (reference sequence). The CDR3 DNA reads TGTGCCAGTAGTATAGCCAGGTACACAGATACGCAGTATTTT. The encoded protein is CASSIARYTDTQYF.

This clonotype was observed at least ten times. CDR3 nucleotides: TGTGCCAGCAGCGACGACAGGGCTCCCATTCTCACCTTC. Translation: CASSDDRAPILTF. This chain connects TRBV7-9 to TRBJ1-2, with 7 bases that match TRBD1. The V gene end was trimmed by 5 bases and the J gene end by 13 bases; junction bases not matched to a gene: 13. From germline, CDR1 is SEHNR and CDR2 FQNEAQ (reference sequence). This CDR3 has 13 amino acids. Drawing the rest from reference TRBV7-9 and TRBJ1-2, the complete variable domain is DTGVSQNPRHKITKRGQNVTFRCDPISEHNRLYWYRQTLGQGPEFLTYFQNEAQLEKSRLLSDRFSAERPKGSFSTLEIQRTEQGDSAMYLCASSDDRAPILTFGSGTRLTVV.

This clonotype was observed a single time. V and J are TRBV19 and TRBJ1-4; D not certain. From germline, CDR1 is LNHDA and CDR2 SQIVND (reference sequence). V gave up 6 bases and J gave up 7 bases, with 18 bases separating them. The CDR3 consists of 15 residues. The CDR3 sequence is CASSDRSTGSEKLFF. CDR3 nucleotides: TGTGCCAGTAGCGACCGGTCCACTGGTAGTGAAAAACTGTTTTTT. Filled out from reference TRBV19 and TRBJ1-4, the complete variable domain reads DGGITQSPKYLFRKEGQNVTLSCEQNLNHDAMYWYRQDPGQGLRLIYYSQIVNDFQKGDIAEGYSVSREKKESFPLTVTSAQKNPTAFYLCASSDRSTGSEKLFFGSGTQLSVL.

This clonotype was seen at least ten times. The CDR3 region has the DNA TGCAGTGCTAGAGATCCCTCCCACCAAAACGAGCAGTACTTC. Translated: CSARDPSHQNEQYF. The V and J genes are TRBV20-1 and TRBJ2-7; no clear D. This CDR3 contains 14 residues. Trimming took 0 bases from V and 5 from J, leaving 14 bases between them. Per germline, CDR1 DFQATT and CDR2 SNEGSKA (reference sequence).

This clonotype was recorded a few times. This clone may be a read error of a much larger clone one base away. This rearrangement joins TRBV7-3 to TRBJ2-6, with TRBD1 as a possible D gene (5 bases). Germline V lookup: CDR1 SGHTA, CDR2 FQGTGA. This CDR3 has 20 amino acids. For the CDR3, the DNA is TGTGCCAGCAGCTTAAGTAGTCAGCGCACTCGCTCATCTGGGGCCAGCGTCCTGACTTTC. Amino acid sequence: CASSLSSQRTRSSGASVLTF.

This chain joins TRBV6-2 or TRBV6-3 and TRBJ2-7; D is tentatively TRBD1 or TRBD2 (5 bases each). CDR1 and CDR2 (germline): MNHEY, SVGEGT. Trimming left V 7 bases short and J 3 bases short, with 13 bases between. The CDR3 sequence is 13 residues long. The CDR3 sequence is CASTDNGGYEQYF. Here the CDR3 DNA reads TGTGCCAGCACCGACAATGGGGGCTACGAGCAGTACTTC.

This clonotype was detected many times. V is TRBV7-9 and J is TRBJ2-2, with D possibly matching TRBD1 (6 bases). CDR3 length: 14 residues. The germline gives CDR1 SEHNR, CDR2 FQNEAQ (reference sequence). V lost 2 bases and J 4 bases, leaving 8 bases between the germline ends. The CDR3 nucleotides are TGTGCCAGCAGCTTAATCAGGGGCACCGGGGAGCTGTTTTTT. Its translation: CASSLIRGTGELFF.

CDR3 amino acids: CASRLGGPTDTQYF. CDR3 nucleotides: TGTGCCAGCCGATTGGGGGGCCCGACAGATACGCAGTATTTT. V gene TRBV11-3 combines with J gene TRBJ2-3; perhaps D is TRBD1 or TRBD2 (6 bases each). The CDR3 is made up of 14 amino acids. The V and J ends lost 8 bases and 3 bases respectively, with 15 bases between them. Germline V lookup: CDR1 SGHNT, CDR2 YENEEA.

This clonotype was picked up a small number of times. The genes are TRBV10-2 and TRBJ1-2, with TRBD1 matching 8 bases. V shed 2 bases, J shed 0 bases, and the junction held 5 bases outside the gene matches. This CDR3 region has 16 residues. Germline lookup yields CDR1 WSHSY and CDR2 SAAADI. CDR3 sequence reads: CASSEVRDRSNYGYTF. The DNA of the CDR3 is TGCGCCAGCAGTGAGGTCCGGGACAGGTCTAACTATGGCTACACCTTC.

This clonotype has only one observation. One end of the junction is discordant with germline, which a read error may explain. The gene calls are TRBV10-3 and TRBJ2-5; TRBD1 aligns across 8 bases. Germline-derived CDR1 and CDR2 are ENHRY and SYGVKD. The CDR3 contains 15 residues. The CDR3 coding sequence is TGTGCCAGCAGTAGGGACAGGAGGGCTAGAGAGACCCAGTACTTC. Protein sequence: CASSRDRRARETQYF.

This clonotype came up many times. The chain uses TRBV7-2 and TRBJ2-5; no clear D. Germline V gene data show CDR1 as SGHTA and CDR2 as FQGNSA. The CDR3 is 13 residues long. Trimming removed 3 bases at V and 3 bases at J, with 8 bases between. The CDR3 protein is CASSFFLEETQYF. The CDR3 DNA follows: TGTGCCAGCAGCTTCTTTTTGGAAGAGACCCAGTACTTC. Looking up the rest from reference TRBV7-2 and TRBJ2-5 gives the full variable domain: GAGVSQSPSNKVTEKGKDVELRCDPISGHTALYWYRQSLGQGLEFLIYFQGNSAPDKSGLPSDRFSAERTGGSVSTLTIQRTQQEDSAVYLCASSFFLEETQYFGPGTRLLVL.

This clonotype was observed at least ten times. V gene TRBV11-3 combines with J gene TRBJ2-1, with 7 bases lining up with TRBD2. This CDR3 has 14 amino acids. With V trimmed by 4 bases and J by 7 bases, 7 bases remained unmatched. Germline assignment: CDR1 SGHNT and CDR2 YENEEA. CDR3 nucleotide sequence: TGTGCCAGCAGCTCTCCGGGACTACCGAATGAGCAGTTCTTC. Translating it yields CASSSPGLPNEQFF.

Note on this clonotype: This may be a read error: a much more frequent sequence differs by one nucleotide. No conserved phenylalanine or tryptophan ends this CDR3, so it is likely a read error. This chain joins TRBV20-1 and TRBJ2-3, with 12 bases aligning to TRBD2. CDR3 size: 16 residues. Germline V lookup: CDR1 DFQATT, CDR2 SNEGSKA (reference sequence). V shed 3 bases, J shed 6 bases, and the junction held 10 bases outside the gene matches. The CDR3 here is CSASALAGGDWDTQYV. The DNA of the CDR3 is TGCAGTGCTAGTGCACTAGCGGGAGGAGACTGGGATACGCAGTATGTT.

This clonotype occurred many times. V and J are TRBV24-1 and TRBJ2-3; tentatively, D is TRBD1 (5 bases). The CDR3 totals 15 residues. Germline V gene lookup returns CDR1 KGHDR and CDR2 SFDVKD. V dropped 1 base and J dropped 5 bases, with 12 bases sitting between them. The CDR3 nucleotides are TGTGCCACCAGTGATTTCTCGCCAGGGAAAGATACGCAGTATTTT. It codes for CATSDFSPGKDTQYF.

This chain connects TRBV30 to TRBJ2-1; D is ambiguous. The V gene lost 1 base and the J gene lost 5 bases, with 12 bases spanning the gap. CDR1 and CDR2 (germline): GTSNPN, SVGIG (reference sequence). The CDR3 length is 14 residues. The chain's CDR3 is CAWSGQRTHNEQFF. The CDR3, as DNA: TGTGCCTGGAGTGGGCAAAGGACCCACAATGAGCAGTTCTTC.

This clonotype was detected many times. The rearrangement links TRBV7-6 to TRBJ2-5; D uncertain. Trimming pared 1 base from V and 5 bases from J, leaving 5 bases between. The CDR3 has 12 residues. Germline V gene sequence: CDR1 SGHVS, CDR2 FNYEAQ. The DNA for the CDR3 is TGTGCCAGCAGCTTAGAACGGGAGACCCAGTACTTC. Amino acid sequence: CASSLERETQYF.

The chain links TRBV20-1 to TRBJ1-2, with D tentatively TRBD1 (6 bases). The CDR3 is 12 amino acids. V lost 4 bases and J lost 4, with 10 bases in between. Germline V gene lookup returns CDR1 DFQATT and CDR2 SNEGSKA (reference sequence). CDR3 DNA sequence: TGCAGTGCTATAACAGGGACCTATGGCTACACCTTC. It is translated as CSAITGTYGYTF.

In DNA, the CDR3 is TGCAGTCCAAAGCGCGGGGACATCACCCGAAATAATTCACCCCTCCACTTT. This encodes CSPKRGDITRNNSPLHF. This chain uses TRBV20-1 with TRBJ1-6; possibly TRBD1 for D (6 bases). The germline V and J ends were trimmed by 8 bases and 5 bases, with 25 bases remaining between them. The CDR3 is 17 amino acids. Germline CDR1 DFQATT, CDR2 SNEGSKA (reference sequence).

This clonotype was seen at least ten times. Germline is not matched at one junction end, which may reflect a read error. V and J are TRBV7-7 and TRBJ1-4, with 7 nucleotides matching TRBD1. Germline CDR1 SSHAT, CDR2 FNYEAQ (reference sequence). The CDR3 loop spans 15 amino acids. The CDR3 sequence is CASSLTGSPNEKLFF. CDR3 DNA: TGTGCTAGCAGCTTGACAGGGTCCCCAAATGAAAAACTGTTTTTT.